A selection of T cell receptor beta chains follows, all from one sample in a study of blood T cell repertoires in COVID-19. The protocol was immunoSEQ multiplex PCR, while the TCRdb copy is restricted to in-frame clones and leaves out a portion. The sample lists about 110,000 clones; around 90% were seen once. The sequenced sample consisted of peripheral blood. These receptor sequences come from a human donor in a cohort sampled during active COVID-19. The conserved cysteine and the conserved F or W are not part of the CDR3 here. Fields, in order: CDR3 protein, J gene, V gene.

CDR3 protein: ASSYRTGVYEQY
J gene: TRBJ2-7
V gene: TRBV6-6

CDR3 protein: ASGSRGQDPNQPQH
J gene: TRBJ1-5
V gene: TRBV27

CDR3 protein: SATGGSREQY
J gene: TRBJ2-7
V gene: TRBV29-1

CDR3 protein: ASREGAGGFQETQY
J gene: TRBJ2-5
V gene: TRBV2

CDR3 protein: ASSYQELTGAENTEAF
J gene: TRBJ1-1
V gene: TRBV6-2/TRBV6-3

CDR3 protein: ATSEPGQGNNEQF
J gene: TRBJ2-1
V gene: TRBV24-1

CDR3 protein: ASSYSGGYEQY
J gene: TRBJ2-7
V gene: TRBV19

CDR3 protein: ASSAGQNYNEQF
J gene: TRBJ2-1
V gene: TRBV19

CDR3 protein: ATKPMVGSYEQY
J gene: TRBJ2-7
V gene: TRBV27

CDR3 protein: ASSYIEGLGEQF
J gene: TRBJ2-1
V gene: TRBV6-5

CDR3 protein: ASSWEGDNEQY
J gene: TRBJ2-7
V gene: TRBV19

CDR3 protein: ASRPTGGYGNTIY
J gene: TRBJ1-3
V gene: TRBV3-1/TRBV3-2

CDR3 protein: ASSRAGMNTEAF
J gene: TRBJ1-1
V gene: TRBV14

CDR3 protein: ASSLKAGYYEQY
J gene: TRBJ2-7
V gene: TRBV5-1

CDR3 protein: ASSWTGGAEKLF
J gene: TRBJ1-4
V gene: TRBV19

CDR3 protein: ASSQGGGRYTEAF
J gene: TRBJ1-1
V gene: TRBV4-1

CDR3 protein: ASSVGVSGKTDTQY
J gene: TRBJ2-3
V gene: TRBV9

CDR3 protein: APDIRTEAF
J gene: TRBJ1-1
V gene: TRBV24-1

CDR3 protein: ASRIWGQNTGELF
J gene: TRBJ2-2
V gene: TRBV27

CDR3 protein: ASSLYSSTDTQY
J gene: TRBJ2-3
V gene: TRBV27

CDR3 protein: ASSLEGAQGANVLT
J gene: TRBJ2-6
V gene: TRBV5-5

CDR3 protein: ASTDRGYLGAGELF
J gene: TRBJ2-2
V gene: TRBV2

CDR3 protein: SAAGTATNEKLF
J gene: TRBJ1-4
V gene: TRBV29-1

CDR3 protein: ASSYSEQGRSGNTIY
J gene: TRBJ1-3
V gene: TRBV5-5

CDR3 protein: ASSSGGQETQY
J gene: TRBJ2-5
V gene: TRBV7-7

CDR3 protein: ASSSRESYYEQY
J gene: TRBJ2-7
V gene: TRBV28

CDR3 protein: ASSLWTSGDEQF
J gene: TRBJ2-1
V gene: TRBV5-4

CDR3 protein: ASETSGSRPGVNEQY
J gene: TRBJ2-7
V gene: TRBV2

CDR3 protein: ASSRGEGQGAPPEAF
J gene: TRBJ1-1
V gene: TRBV14

CDR3 protein: AISPGQGPYNEQF
J gene: TRBJ2-1
V gene: TRBV10-3

CDR3 protein: ASSLGGVAEAF
J gene: TRBJ1-1
V gene: TRBV12-3/TRBV12-4

CDR3 protein: ASSPTGPLYGYT
J gene: TRBJ1-2
V gene: TRBV3-1/TRBV3-2

CDR3 protein: ASSQLAGGLSNEQF
J gene: TRBJ2-1
V gene: TRBV13

CDR3 protein: ASSLQGDTQY
J gene: TRBJ2-3
V gene: TRBV6-5

CDR3 protein: AGADFSTDTQY
J gene: TRBJ2-3
V gene: TRBV12-3/TRBV12-4

CDR3 protein: ASSESPGGGSPLH
J gene: TRBJ1-6
V gene: TRBV10-1

CDR3 protein: ASSRAF
J gene: TRBJ1-1
V gene: TRBV12-3/TRBV12-4

CDR3 protein: ASSWIQGESDTQY
J gene: TRBJ2-3
V gene: TRBV5-1

CDR3 protein: ASSYSSVQGNSPLH
J gene: TRBJ1-6
V gene: TRBV6-5

CDR3 protein: ASSYSSWGEGETQY
J gene: TRBJ2-5
V gene: TRBV6-5

CDR3 protein: ASGQEQSGNTIY
J gene: TRBJ1-3
V gene: TRBV6-5

CDR3 protein: ASSYTLAGASNEQF
J gene: TRBJ2-1
V gene: TRBV6-5

CDR3 protein: ASTPRGGSSYEQY
J gene: TRBJ2-7
V gene: TRBV28

CDR3 protein: ASRQGPPGANVLT
J gene: TRBJ2-6
V gene: TRBV28

CDR3 protein: ASSPNRLIAEAF
J gene: TRBJ1-1
V gene: TRBV6-5

CDR3 protein: ASSSTWTGDGYGYT
J gene: TRBJ1-2
V gene: TRBV7-9

CDR3 protein: ASSLGLAAPYEQY
J gene: TRBJ2-7
V gene: TRBV19

CDR3 protein: ATRNSGGSYNEQF
J gene: TRBJ2-1
V gene: TRBV24-1

CDR3 protein: ASSYRGEGTEAF
J gene: TRBJ1-1
V gene: TRBV6-5

CDR3 protein: ASSLGGGSYGYT
J gene: TRBJ1-2
V gene: TRBV7-3

CDR3 protein: AISDRGRDEQY
J gene: TRBJ2-7
V gene: TRBV10-3

CDR3 protein: ASSIAGSGHLLPGNTIY
J gene: TRBJ1-3
V gene: TRBV19

CDR3 protein: ASSYRVGYEQY
J gene: TRBJ2-7
V gene: TRBV11-3

CDR3 protein: ASEEDRWNQPQH
J gene: TRBJ1-5
V gene: TRBV6-4

CDR3 protein: ASSKGQGHEQY
J gene: TRBJ2-7
V gene: TRBV7-9

CDR3 protein: ASSQGIAGGLDTQY
J gene: TRBJ2-3
V gene: TRBV3-1/TRBV3-2

CDR3 protein: ASSPSREPEGVAKNIQY
J gene: TRBJ2-4
V gene: TRBV4-1

CDR3 protein: ASSPDSNEQF
J gene: TRBJ2-1
V gene: TRBV7-3

CDR3 protein: ASSPQGALNGYT
J gene: TRBJ1-2
V gene: TRBV18